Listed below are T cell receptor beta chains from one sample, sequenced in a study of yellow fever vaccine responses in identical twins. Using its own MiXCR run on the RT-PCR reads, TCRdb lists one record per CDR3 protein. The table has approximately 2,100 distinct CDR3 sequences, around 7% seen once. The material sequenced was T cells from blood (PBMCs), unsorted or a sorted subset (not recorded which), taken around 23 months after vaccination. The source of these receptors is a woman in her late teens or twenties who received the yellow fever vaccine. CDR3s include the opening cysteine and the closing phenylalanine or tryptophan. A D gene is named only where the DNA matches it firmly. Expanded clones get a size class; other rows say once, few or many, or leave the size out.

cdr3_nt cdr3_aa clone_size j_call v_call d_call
TGTGCCATCAGAGCAGGGGTTAGCTCCTACAATGAGCAGTTCTTC CAIRAGVSSYNEQFF few TRBJ2-1 TRBV10-3 .
TGCGCCAGCAGCCAAGGCTTAACAGGCGGGCACTACGAGCAGTACTTC CASSQGLTGGHYEQYF few TRBJ2-7 TRBV4-1 .
TGTGCCAGCAGCATACTAGCGGGAGGAACCTACAATGAGCAGTTCTTC CASSILAGGTYNEQFF . TRBJ2-1 TRBV11-1 TRBD2
TGTGCCAGCAGCTTATCTACAAAAGAGCAGTTCTTC CASSLSTKEQFF few TRBJ2-1 TRBV11-2 .
TGTGCCACCAGCAGATCTTATGCGGTTTCAGATACGCAGTATTTT CATSRSYAVSDTQYF few TRBJ2-3 TRBV15 .
TGCGCCAGCAGCTACCGACAGGGACTAGCCAAAAACATTCAGTACTTC CASSYRQGLAKNIQYF large TRBJ2-4 TRBV5-1 .
TGTGCCAGCAGCTCCACAGGGGACACCGGGGAGCTGTTTTTT CASSSTGDTGELFF few TRBJ2-2 TRBV12-1 .
TGTGCCAGCCGGCGGGTAGAGACCCAGTACTTC CASRRVETQYF . TRBJ2-5 TRBV12-3/TRBV12-4 .
TGTGCTAGCAGCTTAGGCCAGCCCTCCTACAATGAGCAGTTCTTC CASSLGQPSYNEQFF medium-sized TRBJ2-1 TRBV7-7 .
TGTGCCAGCAGGGTTTCTCGTGAAGCTTTCTTT CASRVSREAFF . TRBJ1-1 TRBV2 .
TGTGCCAGCAGCCCGGGAGCCTACGAGCAGTACTTC CASSPGAYEQYF . TRBJ2-7 TRBV7-9 .
TGTGCTAGCAGTCCACACCGGGACATCTCCTACGAGCAGTACTTC CASSPHRDISYEQYF few TRBJ2-7 TRBV7-7 .
TGTGCCAGCAGTAGGGATATCCAAGAGACCCAGTACTTC CASSRDIQETQYF medium-sized TRBJ2-5 TRBV6-2/TRBV6-3 .
TGTGCCAGCAGTCGGGGGTCAAAGAACTCCTACGAGCAGTACTTC CASSRGSKNSYEQYF medium-sized TRBJ2-7 TRBV6-1 .
TGTGCTAGCAGCTTACTCAGAGGCTACGAGCAGTACTTC CASSLLRGYEQYF few TRBJ2-7 TRBV7-7 .
TGTGCCAGCAGTTACTCTAGTAACCACGAGCAGTACTTC CASSYSSNHEQYF few TRBJ2-7 TRBV6-2/TRBV6-3 .
TGTGCCAGCAGCTTACAGTGGCAGGGGAACTATGGCTACACTTTC CASSLQWQGNYGYTF . TRBJ1-2 TRBV11-2 .
TGTGCCAGCAGTCCACAGGGGGAGTCTTCCGGCTACACCTTC CASSPQGESSGYTF medium-sized TRBJ1-2 TRBV27 TRBD1
TGTGCCACCAGTGAGGGAGGGGTACCGAATGAGCAGTTCTTC CATSEGGVPNEQFF few TRBJ2-1 TRBV24-1 TRBD2
TGTGCCAGCAGAAAACCGGGACAGGGCATAGATACGCAGTATTTT CASRKPGQGIDTQYF large TRBJ2-3 TRBV28 TRBD1
TGTGCCAGCAGCTTAGTAGACCTTGAGCAGTTCTTC CASSLVDLEQFF . TRBJ2-1 TRBV11-3 .
TGTGCCAGCAGCAACAGGGGGGCAAGGGAGCAGTACTTC CASSNRGAREQYF . TRBJ2-7 TRBV11-1 TRBD1
TGTGCCAGCAGTCATGGGACGAAGGATTATGGCTACACCTTC CASSHGTKDYGYTF few TRBJ1-2 TRBV6-1 .
TGCAGTGCTAGAGCGGGGGGAAGAGATACGCAGTATTTT CSARAGGRDTQYF few TRBJ2-3 TRBV20-1 TRBD2
TGCGCCAGCAGCCAAGAGGGCGGGGCGGCCGGGGCCAACGTCCTGACTTTC CASSQEGGAAGANVLTF few TRBJ2-6 TRBV4-3 .
TGCGCCAGCAGCCAAGCTGGGGGGGCTAACTATGGCTACACCTTC CASSQAGGANYGYTF medium-sized TRBJ1-2 TRBV4-1 .
TGCGCCAGCAGCTTGGAGTTTCAGGGGACCGGGGAGCTGTTTTTT CASSLEFQGTGELFF . TRBJ2-2 TRBV5-1 .
TGTGCCAGCAGCTCAGACAGGGCGGACACTGAAGCTTTCTTT CASSSDRADTEAFF few TRBJ1-1 TRBV7-1 .
TGCGCCAGCAGCGGGAATGGCTACGAGCAGTACTTC CASSGNGYEQYF . TRBJ2-7 TRBV4-1 .
TGCAGTGCTAGTCCCGGGACTAGCGGGGGGGGGGCCAACGTCCTGACTTTC CSASPGTSGGGANVLTF . TRBJ2-6 TRBV20-1 TRBD2
TGTGCCAGCAGTGAAGCGACTAGCGGGGTGACCTACGAGCAGTACTTC CASSEATSGVTYEQYF . TRBJ2-7 TRBV6-1 TRBD2